Listed below are T cell receptor beta chains from one sample, sequenced in a study of blood T cells in healthy people across ages. TCRdb passed the 5' RACE reads through MiXCR, listing each CDR3 protein once. The sample comprises 800,000 to 950,000 distinct CDR3 sequences, 35% to 40% of which are singletons, and roughly 13% rests with the top ten. Sequenced sample: blood. The origin of the receptors is a man younger than 30 in good health. The conserved cysteine and the conserved F or W are not part of the CDR3 here. Only some rows state a clone size, as once, few, many or a class for expanded clones.

CDR3: AITQGGETSGNTIY; length: 14; size: few; V: TRBV10-3
CDR3: ASSQDRGGAYGYT; length: 13; size: -; V: TRBV14
CDR3: AWNELGNNEQF; length: 11; size: -; V: TRBV30
CDR3: ASSLGGDGYT; length: 10; size: many; V: TRBV5-1
CDR3: ASSFEGNTEAF; length: 11; size: many; V: TRBV12-3/TRBV12-4
CDR3: ASSWTQGARTDTQY; length: 14; size: few; V: TRBV5-1
CDR3: ASSQGQAYSPLH; length: 12; size: -; V: TRBV14
CDR3: ATSRDDQPQH; length: 10; size: -; V: TRBV15
CDR3: ASSWPRHYGYT; length: 11; size: once; V: TRBV5-8
CDR3: ASSLAGRPYNEQF; length: 13; size: -; V: TRBV5-6
CDR3: AISESTGESTDTQY; length: 14; size: many; V: TRBV10-3
CDR3: ASSEYRGELALPNYGYT; length: 17; size: -; V: TRBV25-1
CDR3: SVEDRDRSWEQF; length: 12; size: -; V: TRBV29-1
CDR3: SAGSAERGTEAF; length: 12; size: once; V: TRBV20-1
CDR3: ASGQGPYNEQY; length: 11; size: -; V: TRBV27
CDR3: ASSLSITMNTEAF; length: 13; size: -; V: TRBV27
CDR3: ASSLRRTRQETQY; length: 13; size: few; V: TRBV27
CDR3: SARSPDREQPQH; length: 12; size: -; V: TRBV20-1
CDR3: ASSLVDRPTGELF; length: 13; size: -; V: TRBV5-6
CDR3: SARDRVTPSYNEQF; length: 14; size: -; V: TRBV20-1